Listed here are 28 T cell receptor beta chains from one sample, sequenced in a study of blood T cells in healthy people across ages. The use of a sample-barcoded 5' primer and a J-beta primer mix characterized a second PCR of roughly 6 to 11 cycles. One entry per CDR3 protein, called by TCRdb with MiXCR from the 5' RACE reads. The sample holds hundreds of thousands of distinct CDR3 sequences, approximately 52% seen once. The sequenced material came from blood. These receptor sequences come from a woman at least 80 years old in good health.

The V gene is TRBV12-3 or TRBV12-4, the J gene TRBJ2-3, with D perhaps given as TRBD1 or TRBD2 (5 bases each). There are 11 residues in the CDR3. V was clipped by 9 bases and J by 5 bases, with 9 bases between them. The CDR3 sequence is CARMRGDTQYF. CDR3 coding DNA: TGTGCCAGAATGAGGGGAGATACGCAGTATTTT.

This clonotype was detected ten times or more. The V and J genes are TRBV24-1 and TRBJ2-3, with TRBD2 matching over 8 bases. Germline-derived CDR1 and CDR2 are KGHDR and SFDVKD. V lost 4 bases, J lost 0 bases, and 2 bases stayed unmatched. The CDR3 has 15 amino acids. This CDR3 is CATSEASGSTDTQYF. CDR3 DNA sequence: TGTGCCACCAGTGAGGCTAGCGGGAGCACAGATACGCAGTATTTT.

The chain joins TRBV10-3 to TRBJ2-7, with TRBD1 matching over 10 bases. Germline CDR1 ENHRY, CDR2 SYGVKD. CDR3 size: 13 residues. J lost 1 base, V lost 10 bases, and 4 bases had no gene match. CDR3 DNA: TGTGCCACGGGACAGGGGCCGTCCTACGAGCAGTACTTC. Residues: CATGQGPSYEQYF.

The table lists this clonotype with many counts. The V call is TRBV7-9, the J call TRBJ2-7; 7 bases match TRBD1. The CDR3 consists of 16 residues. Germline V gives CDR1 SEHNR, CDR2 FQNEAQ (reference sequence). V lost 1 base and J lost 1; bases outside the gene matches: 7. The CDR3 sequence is CASSLVEDRRSYEQYF. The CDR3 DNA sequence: TGTGCCAGCAGCTTAGTTGAGGACAGGCGTTCCTACGAGCAGTACTTC.

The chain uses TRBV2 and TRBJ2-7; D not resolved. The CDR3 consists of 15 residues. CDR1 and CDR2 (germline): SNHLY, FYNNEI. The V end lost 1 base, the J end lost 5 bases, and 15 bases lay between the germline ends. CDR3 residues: CASSEDVRSPNEQYF. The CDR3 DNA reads TGTGCCAGCAGTGAAGACGTCAGGTCCCCCAACGAGCAGTACTTC.

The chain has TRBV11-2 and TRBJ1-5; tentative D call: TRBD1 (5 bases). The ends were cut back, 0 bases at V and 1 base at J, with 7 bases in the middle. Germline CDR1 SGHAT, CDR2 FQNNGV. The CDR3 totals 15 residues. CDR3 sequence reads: CASSLERGSNQPQHF. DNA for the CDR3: TGTGCCAGCAGCTTAGAAAGGGGAAGCAATCAGCCCCAGCATTTT.

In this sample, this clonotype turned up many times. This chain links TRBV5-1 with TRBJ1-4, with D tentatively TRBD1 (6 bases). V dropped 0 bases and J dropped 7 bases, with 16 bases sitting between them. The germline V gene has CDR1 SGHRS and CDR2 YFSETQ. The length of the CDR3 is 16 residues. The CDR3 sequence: CASSLGRTGRGEKLFF. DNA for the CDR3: TGCGCCAGCAGCTTGGGGCGTACAGGGAGAGGTGAAAAACTGTTTTTT.

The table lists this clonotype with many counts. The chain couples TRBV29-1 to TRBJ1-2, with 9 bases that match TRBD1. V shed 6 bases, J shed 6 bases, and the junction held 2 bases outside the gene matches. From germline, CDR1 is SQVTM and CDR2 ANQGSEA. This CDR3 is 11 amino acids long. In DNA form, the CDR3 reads TGCAGCGTGGGGACAGGGCATGGCTACACCTTC. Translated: CSVGTGHGYTF.

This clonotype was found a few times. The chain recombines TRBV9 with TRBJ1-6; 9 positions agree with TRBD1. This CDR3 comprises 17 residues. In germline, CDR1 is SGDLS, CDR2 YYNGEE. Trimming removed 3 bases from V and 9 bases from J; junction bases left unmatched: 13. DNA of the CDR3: TGTGCCAGCAGCGGGGACAGGGCCGAGATTGACCGTTCACCCCTCCACTTT. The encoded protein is CASSGDRAEIDRSPLHF.

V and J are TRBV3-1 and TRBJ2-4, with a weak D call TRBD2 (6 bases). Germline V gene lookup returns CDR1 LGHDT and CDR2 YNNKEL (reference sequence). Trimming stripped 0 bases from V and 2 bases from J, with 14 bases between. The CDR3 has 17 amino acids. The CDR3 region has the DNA TGTGCCAGCAGCCAAGATTCAGGACTACAGACCAAAAACATTCAGTACTTC. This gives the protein CASSQDSGLQTKNIQYF.

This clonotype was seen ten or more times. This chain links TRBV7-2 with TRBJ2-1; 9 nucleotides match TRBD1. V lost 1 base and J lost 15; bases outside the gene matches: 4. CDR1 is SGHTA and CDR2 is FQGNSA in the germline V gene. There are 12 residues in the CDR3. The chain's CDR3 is CASSLDRGQRFF. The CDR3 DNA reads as TGTGCCAGCAGCTTAGACAGGGGGCAACGGTTCTTC.

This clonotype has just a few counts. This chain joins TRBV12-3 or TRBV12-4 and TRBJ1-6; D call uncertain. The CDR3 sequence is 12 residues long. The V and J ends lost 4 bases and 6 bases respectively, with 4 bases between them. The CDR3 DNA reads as TGTGCCAGCAGTTACCCTAATTCACCCCTCCACTTT. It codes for CASSYPNSPLHF.

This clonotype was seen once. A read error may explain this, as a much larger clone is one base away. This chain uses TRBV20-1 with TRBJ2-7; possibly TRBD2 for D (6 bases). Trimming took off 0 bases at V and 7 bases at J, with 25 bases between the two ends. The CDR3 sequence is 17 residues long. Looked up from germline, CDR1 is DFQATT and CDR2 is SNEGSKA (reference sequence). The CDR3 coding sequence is TGCAGTGCTAGAGATAACAGAGGAATAGCGGTGAACAATGAGCAGTACTTC. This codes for CSARDNRGIAVNNEQYF.

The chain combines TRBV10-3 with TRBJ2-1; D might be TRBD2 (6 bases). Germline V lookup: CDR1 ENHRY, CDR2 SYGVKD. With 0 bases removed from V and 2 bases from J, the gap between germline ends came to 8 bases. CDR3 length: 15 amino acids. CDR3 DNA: TGTGCCATCAGTGAGTCCGGCGGGGCCTACAATGAGCAGTTCTTC. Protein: CAISESGGAYNEQFF.

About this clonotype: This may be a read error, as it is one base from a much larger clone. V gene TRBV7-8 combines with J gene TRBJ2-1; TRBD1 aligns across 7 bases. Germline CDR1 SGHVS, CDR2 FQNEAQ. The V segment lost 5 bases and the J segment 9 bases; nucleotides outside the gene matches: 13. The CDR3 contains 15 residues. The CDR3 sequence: CASSRRQGDLGEQFF. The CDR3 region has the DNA TGTGCCAGCAGCCGGAGACAGGGTGATTTAGGTGAGCAGTTCTTC.

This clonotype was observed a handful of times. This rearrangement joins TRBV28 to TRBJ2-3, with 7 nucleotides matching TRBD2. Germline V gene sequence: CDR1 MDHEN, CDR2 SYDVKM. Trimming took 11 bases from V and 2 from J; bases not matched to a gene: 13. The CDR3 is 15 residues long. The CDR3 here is CAGSFGGSLTDTQYF. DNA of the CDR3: TGTGCCGGATCCTTCGGGGGGTCCCTCACAGATACGCAGTATTTT.

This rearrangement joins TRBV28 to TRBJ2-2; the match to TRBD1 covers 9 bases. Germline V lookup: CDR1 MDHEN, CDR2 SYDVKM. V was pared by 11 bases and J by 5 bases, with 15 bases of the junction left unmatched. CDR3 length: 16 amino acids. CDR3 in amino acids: CAGTPQGQGVTGELFF. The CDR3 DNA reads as TGTGCCGGCACCCCCCAGGGACAGGGAGTAACCGGGGAGCTGTTTTTT. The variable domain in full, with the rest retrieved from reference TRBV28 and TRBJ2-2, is DVKVTQSSRYLVKRTGEKVFLECVQDMDHENMFWYRQDPGLGLRLIYFSYDVKMKEKGDIPEGYSVSREKKERFSLILESASTNQTSMYLCAGTPQGQGVTGELFFGEGSRLTVL.

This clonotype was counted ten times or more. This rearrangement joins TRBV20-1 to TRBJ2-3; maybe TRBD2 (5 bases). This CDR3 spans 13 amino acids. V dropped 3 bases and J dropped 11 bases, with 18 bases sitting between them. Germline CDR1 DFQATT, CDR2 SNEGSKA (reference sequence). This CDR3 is CSARIILEGRQYF. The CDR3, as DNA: TGCAGTGCTAGGATTATACTCGAGGGTAGGCAGTATTTT.

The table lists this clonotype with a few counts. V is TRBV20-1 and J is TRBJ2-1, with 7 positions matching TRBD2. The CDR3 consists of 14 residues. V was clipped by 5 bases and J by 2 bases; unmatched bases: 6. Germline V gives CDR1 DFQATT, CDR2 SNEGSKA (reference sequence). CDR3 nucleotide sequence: TGCAGTGCTCACCCAGCGGGAACCTACAATGAGCAGTTCTTC. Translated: CSAHPAGTYNEQFF.

CDR3 sequence: CSVAKTGTNYGYTF. The CDR3 bases are TGCAGCGTCGCTAAGACAGGAACTAACTATGGCTACACCTTC. The genes are TRBV29-1 and TRBJ1-2; tentative D call: TRBD1 (6 bases). The CDR3 runs 14 residues. The germline V gene has CDR1 SQVTM and CDR2 ANQGSEA. V shed 6 bases and J shed 0 bases, with 14 bases lying between them. Full variable domain (outside the CDR3, taken from reference TRBV29-1 and TRBJ1-2): SAVISQKPSRDICQRGTSLTIQCQVDSQVTMMFWYRQQPGQSLTLIATANQGSEATYESGFVIDKFPISRPNLTFSTLTVSNMSPEDSSIYLCSVAKTGTNYGYTFGSGTRLTVV.

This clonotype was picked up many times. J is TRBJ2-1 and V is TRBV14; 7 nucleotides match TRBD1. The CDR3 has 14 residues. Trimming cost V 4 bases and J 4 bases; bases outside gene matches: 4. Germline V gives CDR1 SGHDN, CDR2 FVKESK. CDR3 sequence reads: CASSRPGQYNEQFF. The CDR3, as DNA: TGTGCCAGCAGCCGCCCGGGACAGTACAATGAGCAGTTCTTC.

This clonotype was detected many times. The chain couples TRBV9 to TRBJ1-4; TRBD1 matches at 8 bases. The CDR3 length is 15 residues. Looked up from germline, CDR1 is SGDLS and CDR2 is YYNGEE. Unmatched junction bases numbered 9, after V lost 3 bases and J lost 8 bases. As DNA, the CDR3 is TGTGCCAGCAGCGCAGAGACAGGGGATTGGGAAAAACTGTTTTTT. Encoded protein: CASSAETGDWEKLFF.

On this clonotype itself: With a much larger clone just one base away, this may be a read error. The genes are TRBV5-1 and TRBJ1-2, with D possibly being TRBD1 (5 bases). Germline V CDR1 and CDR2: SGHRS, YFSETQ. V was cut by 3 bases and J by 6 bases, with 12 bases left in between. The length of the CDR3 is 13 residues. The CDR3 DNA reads TGCGCCAGCAGCTGGCAGGGAGGTAATGGCTACACCTTC. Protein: CASSWQGGNGYTF.

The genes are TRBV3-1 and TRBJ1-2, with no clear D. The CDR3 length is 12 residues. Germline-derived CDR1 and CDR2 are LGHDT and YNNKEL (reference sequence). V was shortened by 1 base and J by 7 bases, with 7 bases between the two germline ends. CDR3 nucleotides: TGTGCCAGCAGCCAAGGCCCGGGTGGCTACACCTTC. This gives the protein CASSQGPGGYTF. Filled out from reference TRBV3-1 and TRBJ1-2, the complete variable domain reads DTAVSQTPKYLVTQMGNDKSIKCEQNLGHDTMYWYKQDSKKFLKIMFSYNNKELIINETVPNRFSPKSPDKAHLNLHINSLELGDSAVYFCASSQGPGGYTFGSGTRLTVV.

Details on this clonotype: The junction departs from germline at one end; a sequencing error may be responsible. The CDR3: CPSSPRGIGWGAQHF. As DNA, the CDR3 is TGTCCCAGCAGTCCCCGGGGCATCGGATGGGGGGCCCAGCATTTT. The V call is TRBV28, the J call TRBJ1-5; TRBD1 is a possible D gene (5 bases). Germline loops: CDR1 MDHEN, CDR2 SYDVKM. The CDR3 covers 15 residues.

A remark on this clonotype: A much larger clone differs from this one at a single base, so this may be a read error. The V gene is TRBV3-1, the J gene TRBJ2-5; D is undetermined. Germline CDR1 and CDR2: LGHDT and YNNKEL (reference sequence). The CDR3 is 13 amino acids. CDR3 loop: CASRMQLQETRYF. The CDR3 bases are TGTGCCAGCAGAATGCAGCTACAAGAGACCCGGTACTTC.

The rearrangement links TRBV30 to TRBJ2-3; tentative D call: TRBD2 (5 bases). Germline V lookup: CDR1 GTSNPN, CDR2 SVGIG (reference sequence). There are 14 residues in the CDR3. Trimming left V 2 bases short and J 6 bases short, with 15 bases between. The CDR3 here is CAWSQPHGLDTQYF. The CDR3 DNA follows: TGTGCCTGGAGTCAGCCCCACGGACTTGATACGCAGTATTTT.

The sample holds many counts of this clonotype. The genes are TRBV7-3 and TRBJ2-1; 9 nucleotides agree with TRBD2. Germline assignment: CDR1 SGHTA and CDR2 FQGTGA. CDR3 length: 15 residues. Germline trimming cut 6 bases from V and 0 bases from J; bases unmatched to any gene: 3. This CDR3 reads CASSFSGSSYNEQFF. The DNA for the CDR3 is TGTGCCAGCAGTTTTAGCGGGAGCTCCTACAATGAGCAGTTCTTC.